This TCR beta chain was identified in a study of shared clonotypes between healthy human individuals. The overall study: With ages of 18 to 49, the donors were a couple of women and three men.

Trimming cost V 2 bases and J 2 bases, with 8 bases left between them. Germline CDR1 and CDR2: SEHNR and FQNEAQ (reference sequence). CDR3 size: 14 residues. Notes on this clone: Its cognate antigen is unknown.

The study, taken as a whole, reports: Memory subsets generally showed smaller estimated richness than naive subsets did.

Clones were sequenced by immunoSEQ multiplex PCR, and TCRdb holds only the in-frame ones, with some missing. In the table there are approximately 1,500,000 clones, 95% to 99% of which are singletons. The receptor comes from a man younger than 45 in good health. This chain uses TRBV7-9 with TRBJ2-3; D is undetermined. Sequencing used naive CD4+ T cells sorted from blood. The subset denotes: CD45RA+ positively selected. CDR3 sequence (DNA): TGTGCCAGCAGCTTATTAGGCCTCACAGATACGCAGTATTTT. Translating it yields CASSLLGLTDTQYF.